This T cell receptor beta chain was identified in a study of T cell changes during pregnancy in multiple sclerosis. The CDR3 is 11 amino acids. The J segment lost 10 bases and the V segment lost 4 bases, leaving 2 bases of the junction unmatched. Germline V gene lookup returns CDR1 SEHNR and CDR2 FQNEAQ (reference sequence). Profiled with immunoSEQ multiplex PCR; TCRdb holds only in-frame clones, not every one. The table lists more than 45,000 clones, 85% to 95% of them singletons. This clone has just a few counts. V and J are TRBV7-9 and TRBJ1-1; 8 nucleotides line up with TRBD1. The sample here was CD4+ T cells from peripheral blood mononuclear cells, taken in the second trimester of pregnancy. This TCR derives from a female donor with multiple sclerosis, enrolled in a pregnancy study. The CDR3 protein is CASSSGQAAFF. The CDR3 bases are TGTGCCAGCAGCTCGGGACAGGCAGCTTTCTTT.